This T cell receptor (beta chain) was captured in a study of cytomegalovirus exposure and HLA in healthy donors. In the PCR, 60 Vbeta and 13 Jbeta primers were used. The assay was immunoSEQ multiplex PCR, and TCRdb's table has in-frame clones only and misses some. This sample carries a few hundred thousand clones, around 80% of them seen once, and the ten largest clones take approximately 0.62%. This clone was seen only once. The V end was cut by 0 bases, the J end by 7 bases, with 12 bases between. This CDR3 comprises 14 residues. Germline V gives CDR1 SNHLY, CDR2 FYNNEI. This TCR was recovered from a woman between 40 and 50 years old in good health and CMV-seronegative. The rearrangement joins TRBV2 to TRBJ1-1; TRBD1 might be the D (5 bases). The sequencing sample was made of PBMCs. CDR3 DNA sequence: TGTGCCAGCAGTGAAGCGTTGGCAGGGCGTGAAGCTTTCTTT. Its translation: CASSEALAGREAFF.